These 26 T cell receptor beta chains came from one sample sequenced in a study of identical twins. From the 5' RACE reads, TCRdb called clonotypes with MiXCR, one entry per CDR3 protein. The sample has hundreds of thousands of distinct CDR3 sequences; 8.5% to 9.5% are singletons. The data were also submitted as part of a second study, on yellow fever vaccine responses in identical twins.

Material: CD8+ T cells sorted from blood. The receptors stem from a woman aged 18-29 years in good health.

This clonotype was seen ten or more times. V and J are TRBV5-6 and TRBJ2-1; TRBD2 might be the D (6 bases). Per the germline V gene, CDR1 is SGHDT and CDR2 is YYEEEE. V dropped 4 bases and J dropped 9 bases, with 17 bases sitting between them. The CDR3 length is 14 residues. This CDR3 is CASSRGRRAPEQFF. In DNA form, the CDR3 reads TGTGCCAGCAGCCGCGGTAGGAGGGCGCCTGAGCAGTTCTTC.

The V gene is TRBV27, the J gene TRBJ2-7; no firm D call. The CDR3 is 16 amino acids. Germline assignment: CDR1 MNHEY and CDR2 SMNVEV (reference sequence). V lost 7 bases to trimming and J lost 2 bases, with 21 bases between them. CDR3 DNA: TGTGCCAGCACCACTCCATCCGGGCCTCCCCCCTACGAGCAGTACTTC. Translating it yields CASTTPSGPPPYEQYF.

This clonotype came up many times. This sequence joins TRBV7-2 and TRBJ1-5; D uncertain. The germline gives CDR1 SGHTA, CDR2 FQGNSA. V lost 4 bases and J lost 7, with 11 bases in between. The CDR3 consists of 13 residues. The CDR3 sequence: CASSWESWQPQHF. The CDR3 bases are TGTGCCAGCAGCTGGGAGAGTTGGCAGCCCCAGCATTTT.

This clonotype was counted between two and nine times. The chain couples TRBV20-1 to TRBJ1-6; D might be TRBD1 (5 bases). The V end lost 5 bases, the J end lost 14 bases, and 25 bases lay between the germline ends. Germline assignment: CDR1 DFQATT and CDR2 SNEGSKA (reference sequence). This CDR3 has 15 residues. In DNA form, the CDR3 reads TGCAGTGCTCCTAGGGGAGACGAGGGGTTCGGATCCCTCCACTTT. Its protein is CSAPRGDEGFGSLHF.

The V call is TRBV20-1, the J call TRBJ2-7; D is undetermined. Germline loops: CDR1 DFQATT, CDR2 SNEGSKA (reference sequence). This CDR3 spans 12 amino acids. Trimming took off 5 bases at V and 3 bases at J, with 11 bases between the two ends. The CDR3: CSAPDTIYEQYF. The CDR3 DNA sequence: TGCAGTGCTCCTGACACTATCTACGAGCAGTACTTC.

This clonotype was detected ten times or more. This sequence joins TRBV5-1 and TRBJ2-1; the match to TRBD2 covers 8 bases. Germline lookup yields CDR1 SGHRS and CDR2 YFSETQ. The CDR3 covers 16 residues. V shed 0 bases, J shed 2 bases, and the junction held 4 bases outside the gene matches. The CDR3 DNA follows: TGCGCCAGCAGCTTGGCCCCGGGACTAGCCTACAATGAGCAGTTCTTC. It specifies CASSLAPGLAYNEQFF.

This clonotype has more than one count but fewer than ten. The CDR3: CASSQDWRGANTEAFF. The DNA for the CDR3 is TGTGCCAGCAGCCAAGACTGGAGGGGCGCGAACACTGAAGCTTTCTTT. The chain recombines TRBV3-1 with TRBJ1-1; D is possibly TRBD1 (5 bases). V gave up 0 bases and J gave up 1 base, with 12 bases separating them. The CDR3 runs 16 residues. The V gene's germline CDR1 is LGHDT and CDR2 YNNKEL (reference sequence).

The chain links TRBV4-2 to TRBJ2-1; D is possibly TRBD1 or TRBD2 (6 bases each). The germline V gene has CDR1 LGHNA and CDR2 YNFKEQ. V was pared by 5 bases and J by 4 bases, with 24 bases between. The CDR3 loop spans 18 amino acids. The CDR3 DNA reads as TGTGCCAGCAGCACGGGGGCGAGCACAGCGATTTTTTACAATGAGCAGTTCTTC. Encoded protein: CASSTGASTAIFYNEQFF.

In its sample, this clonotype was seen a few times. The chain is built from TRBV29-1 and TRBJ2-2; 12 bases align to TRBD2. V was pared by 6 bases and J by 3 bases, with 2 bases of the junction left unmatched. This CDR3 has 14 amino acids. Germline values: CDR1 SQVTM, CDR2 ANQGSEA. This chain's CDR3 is CSVRTSGDTGELFF. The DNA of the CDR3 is TGCAGCGTCCGGACTAGCGGGGACACCGGGGAGCTGTTTTTT.

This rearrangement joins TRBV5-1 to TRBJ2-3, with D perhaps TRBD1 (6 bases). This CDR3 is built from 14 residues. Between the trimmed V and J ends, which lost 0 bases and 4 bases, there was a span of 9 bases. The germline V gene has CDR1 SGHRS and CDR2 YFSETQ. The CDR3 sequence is CASSLAQGSDTQYF. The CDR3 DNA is TGCGCCAGCAGCTTGGCTCAGGGGTCAGATACGCAGTATTTT.

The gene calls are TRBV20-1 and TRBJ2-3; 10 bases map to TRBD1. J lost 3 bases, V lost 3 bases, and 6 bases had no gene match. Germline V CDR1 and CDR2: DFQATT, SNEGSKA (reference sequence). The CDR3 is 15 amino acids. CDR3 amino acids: CSASGTGAKTDTQYF. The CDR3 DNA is TGCAGTGCTAGTGGGACAGGGGCGAAGACAGATACGCAGTATTTT.

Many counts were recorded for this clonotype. The CDR3 protein is CASSTRTVQETQYF. CDR3 DNA: TGTGCCAGCAGCACCCGGACAGTACAAGAGACCCAGTACTTC. The genes are TRBV7-9 and TRBJ2-5, with D maybe TRBD1 (6 bases). The CDR3 totals 14 residues. V shed 5 bases and J shed 2 bases, with 12 bases lying between them. The germline V gene has CDR1 SEHNR and CDR2 FQNEAQ (reference sequence).

The CDR3 region is CSVDELGGRSYNEQFF. As DNA, the CDR3 is TGCAGCGTTGATGAGCTCGGGGGGCGATCCTACAATGAGCAGTTCTTC. The chain has TRBV29-1 and TRBJ2-1; the D gene is possibly TRBD2 (7 bases). The CDR3 consists of 16 residues. CDR1 is SQVTM and CDR2 is ANQGSEA in the germline V gene. The V end lost 3 bases, the J end lost 1 base, and 16 bases lay between the germline ends.

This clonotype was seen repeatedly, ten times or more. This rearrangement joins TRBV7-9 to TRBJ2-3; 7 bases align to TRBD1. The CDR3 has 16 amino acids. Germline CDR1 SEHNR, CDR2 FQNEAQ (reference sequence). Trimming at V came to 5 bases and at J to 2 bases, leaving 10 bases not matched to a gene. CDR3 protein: CASSPLGQRNTDTQYF. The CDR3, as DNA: TGTGCCAGCAGCCCCTTGGGACAGCGTAACACAGATACGCAGTATTTT.

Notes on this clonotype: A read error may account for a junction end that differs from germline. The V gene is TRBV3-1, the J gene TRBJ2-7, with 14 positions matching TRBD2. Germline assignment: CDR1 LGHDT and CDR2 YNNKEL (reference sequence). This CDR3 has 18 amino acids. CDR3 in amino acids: CACSRLAGGPSETYEQYF. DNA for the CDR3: TGTGCCTGCAGCAGACTAGCGGGAGGGCCCTCCGAGACCTACGAGCAGTACTTC.

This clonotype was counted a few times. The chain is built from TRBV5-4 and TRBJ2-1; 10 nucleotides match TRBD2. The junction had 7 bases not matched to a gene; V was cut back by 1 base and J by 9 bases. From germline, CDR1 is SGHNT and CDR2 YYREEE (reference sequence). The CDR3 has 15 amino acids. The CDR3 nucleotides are TGTGCCAGCAGCTTGTCGCCTAGCGGGAGTACTGAGCAGTTCTTC. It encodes CASSLSPSGSTEQFF.

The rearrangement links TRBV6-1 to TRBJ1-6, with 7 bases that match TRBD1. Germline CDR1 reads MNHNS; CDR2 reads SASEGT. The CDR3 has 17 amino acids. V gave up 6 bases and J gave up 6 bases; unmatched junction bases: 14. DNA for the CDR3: TGTGCCAGCAGCCCTTACAGGGGCGTAACGAGTAATTCACCCCTCCACTTT. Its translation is CASSPYRGVTSNSPLHF.

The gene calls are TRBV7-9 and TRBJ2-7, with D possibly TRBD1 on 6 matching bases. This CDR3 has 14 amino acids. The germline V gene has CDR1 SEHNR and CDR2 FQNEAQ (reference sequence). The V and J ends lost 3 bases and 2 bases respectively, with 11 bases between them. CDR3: CASSLGDKPYEQYF. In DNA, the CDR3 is TGTGCCAGCAGCTTGGGGGACAAACCCTACGAGCAGTACTTC.

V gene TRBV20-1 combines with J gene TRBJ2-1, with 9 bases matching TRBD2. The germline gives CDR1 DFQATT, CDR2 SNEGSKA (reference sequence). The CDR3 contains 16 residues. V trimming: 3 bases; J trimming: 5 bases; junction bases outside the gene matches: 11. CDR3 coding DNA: TGCAGTGCTAGTGATATTCTAGCGGGGAAACACAATGAGCAGTTCTTC. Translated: CSASDILAGKHNEQFF.

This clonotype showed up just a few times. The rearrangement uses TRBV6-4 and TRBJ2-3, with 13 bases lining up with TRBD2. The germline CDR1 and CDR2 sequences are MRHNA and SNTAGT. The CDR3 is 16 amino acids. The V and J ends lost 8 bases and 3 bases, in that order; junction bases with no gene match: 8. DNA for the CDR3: TGTGCCAGCGCACCTACTAGCGGGGGGGGAACAGATACGCAGTATTTT. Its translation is CASAPTSGGGTDTQYF.

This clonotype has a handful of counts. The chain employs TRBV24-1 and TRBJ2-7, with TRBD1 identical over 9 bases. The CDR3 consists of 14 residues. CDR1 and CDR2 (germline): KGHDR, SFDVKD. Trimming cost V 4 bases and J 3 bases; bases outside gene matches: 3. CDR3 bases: TGTGCCACCAGTGAGTCGACAGGGGGCTACGAGCAGTACTTC. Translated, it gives CATSESTGGYEQYF.

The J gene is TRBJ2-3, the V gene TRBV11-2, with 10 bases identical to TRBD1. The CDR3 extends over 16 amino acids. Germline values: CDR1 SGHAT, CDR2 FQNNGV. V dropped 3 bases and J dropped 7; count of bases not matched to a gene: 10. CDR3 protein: CASSFRQGAEVYTQYF. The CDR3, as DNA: TGTGCCAGCAGCTTCCGACAGGGGGCCGAGGTGTATACGCAGTATTTT. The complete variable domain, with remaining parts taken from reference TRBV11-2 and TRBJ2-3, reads EAGVAQSPRYKIIEKRQSVAFWCNPISGHATLYWYQQILGQGPKLLIQFQNNGVVDDSQLPKDRFSAERLKGVDSTLKIQPAKLEDSAVYLCASSFRQGAEVYTQYFGPGTRLTVL.

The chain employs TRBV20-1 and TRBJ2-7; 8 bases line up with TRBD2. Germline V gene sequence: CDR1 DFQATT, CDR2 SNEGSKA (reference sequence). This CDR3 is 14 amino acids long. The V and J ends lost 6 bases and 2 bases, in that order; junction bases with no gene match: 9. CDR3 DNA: TGCAGTGCCGAGCCGGGACTAGTCCCCTACGAGCAGTACTTC. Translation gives CSAEPGLVPYEQYF.

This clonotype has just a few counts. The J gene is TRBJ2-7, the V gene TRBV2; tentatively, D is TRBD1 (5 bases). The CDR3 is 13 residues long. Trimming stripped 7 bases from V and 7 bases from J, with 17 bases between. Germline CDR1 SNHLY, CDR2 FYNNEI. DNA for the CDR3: TGTGCCAGCATCGGCACAACGAAGGGGGAGCAGTACTTC. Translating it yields CASIGTTKGEQYF.

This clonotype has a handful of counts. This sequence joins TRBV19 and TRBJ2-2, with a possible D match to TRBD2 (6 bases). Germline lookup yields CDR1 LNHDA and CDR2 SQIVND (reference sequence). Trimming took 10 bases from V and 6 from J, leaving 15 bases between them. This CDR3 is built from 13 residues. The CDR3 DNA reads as TGTGCCACCTCCCCTAGCGACCCCGGGGAGCTGTTTTTT. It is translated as CATSPSDPGELFF.

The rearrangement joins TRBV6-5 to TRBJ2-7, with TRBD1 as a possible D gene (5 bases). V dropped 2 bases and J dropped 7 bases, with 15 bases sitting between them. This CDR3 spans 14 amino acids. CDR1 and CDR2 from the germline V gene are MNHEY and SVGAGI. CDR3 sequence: CASSYGQGNHEQYF. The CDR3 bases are TGTGCCAGCAGTTACGGGCAGGGCAATCATGAGCAGTACTTC.